This T cell receptor beta chain was recorded in a study of vaccination effects on CD4 cells after COVID-19. Overall study: A couple of convalescent patients each provided a sample, at 16 days and at one week before vaccination.

Note on this clone: Its target is not known.

Before sequencing, viral peptide pools were used by the ViraFEST assay to expand antigen-specific CD4+ T cells. It was after approximately 11 days of culture that CD4+ T cells were isolated. The person acquired a PCR-confirmed SARS-CoV-2 infection between March and December 2020. Culturing of some 1.8 million PBMC per well took place with about 9.4 IU/ml IL-2 and around 10 ug/ml peptides. Per the germline V gene, CDR1 is SGHTA and CDR2 is FQGNSA. CDR3 length equals 15 residues. Deletions cut 5 bases from V and 0 bases from J, with 13 bases between. Profiled with immunoSEQ multiplex PCR; TCRdb holds only in-frame clones, not every one. The sample has approximately 37,000 clones; 73% are singletons.

The clonotype originates from a human donor who had a prior SARS-CoV-2 infection. This material consisted of CD4+ T cells from PBMCs cultured with a peptide pool, taken before COVID-19 vaccination. The chain carries TRBV7-2 and TRBJ1-1; perhaps TRBD1 as D (5 bases). The CDR3 DNA reads TGTGCCAGCAGCGTGACCGGGACGGTGAACACTGAAGCTTTCTTT. It translates to CASSVTGTVNTEAFF.